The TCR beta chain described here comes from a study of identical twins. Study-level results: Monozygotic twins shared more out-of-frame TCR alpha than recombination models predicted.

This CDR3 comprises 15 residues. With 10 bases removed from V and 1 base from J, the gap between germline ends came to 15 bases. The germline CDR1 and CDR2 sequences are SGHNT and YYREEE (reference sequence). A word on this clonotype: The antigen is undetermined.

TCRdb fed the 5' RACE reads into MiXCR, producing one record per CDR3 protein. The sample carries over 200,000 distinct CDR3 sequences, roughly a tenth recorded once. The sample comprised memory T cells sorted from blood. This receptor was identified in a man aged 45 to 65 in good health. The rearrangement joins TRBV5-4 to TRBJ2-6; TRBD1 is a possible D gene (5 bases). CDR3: CAEGASQSGANVLTF. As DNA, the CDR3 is TGTGCCGAAGGGGCCTCCCAATCTGGGGCCAACGTCCTGACTTTC.